The 16 T cell receptor beta chains given below trace back to one sample, sequenced in a study of blood T cells in healthy people across ages. Through a sample-barcoded 5' primer and a J-beta primer mix, a second PCR was run for roughly 7 to 11 cycles. MiXCR was run by TCRdb on the 5' RACE reads, yielding one entry per CDR3 protein. This sample has fewer than 2,000,000 distinct CDR3 sequences, with more than 35% found just once. Material: blood. The receptors derive from a human donor in good health.

This clonotype was recorded a few times. The V gene is TRBV12-3 or TRBV12-4, the J gene TRBJ1-2; 7 bases line up with TRBD1. The V gene end was trimmed by 5 bases and the J gene end by 4 bases; junction bases not matched to a gene: 7. The CDR3 sequence is 14 residues long. CDR3 region: CASSPRGASYGYTF. For the CDR3, the DNA is TGTGCCAGCAGTCCCAGGGGGGCAAGCTATGGCTACACCTTC.

Only a few counts were recorded for this clonotype. The chain uses TRBV5-4 and TRBJ2-5, with D perhaps matching TRBD1 (5 bases). V gave up 4 bases and J gave up 3 bases, with 13 bases separating them. The germline gives CDR1 SGHNT, CDR2 YYREEE (reference sequence). The CDR3 length is 14 residues. The CDR3 loop is CASSPDTYKETQYF. In DNA, the CDR3 is TGTGCCAGCAGCCCGGACACCTACAAAGAGACCCAGTACTTC.

A few counts support this clonotype. The rearrangement links TRBV29-1 to TRBJ2-3; the D gene is possibly TRBD2 (5 bases). Deletions cut 3 bases from V and 7 bases from J, with 11 bases between. The CDR3 runs 12 residues. Looked up from germline, CDR1 is SQVTM and CDR2 is ANQGSEA. The CDR3 region has the DNA TGCAGCGTTGATGACTATGTGAATACGCAGTATTTT. This translates into CSVDDYVNTQYF.

The table lists this clonotype with a count of one. The V gene is TRBV29-1, the J gene TRBJ2-3, with no clear D. The CDR3 has 13 amino acids. The germline gives CDR1 SQVTM, CDR2 ANQGSEA. Trimming removed 7 bases from V and 1 base from J, with 12 bases in between. In nucleotides, the CDR3 is TGCAGCGCAGGTGGGGTGGGCACAGATACGCAGTATTTT. It translates to CSAGGVGTDTQYF.

In this sample, this clonotype turned up many times. The chain recombines TRBV7-9 with TRBJ1-1, with no clear D. Germline V gene lookup returns CDR1 SEHNR and CDR2 FQNEAQ (reference sequence). This CDR3 region has 12 residues. Deletions cut 5 bases from V and 2 bases from J, with 6 bases between. The CDR3 reads CASSRANTEAFF. The CDR3 DNA reads as TGTGCCAGCAGCAGGGCAAACACTGAAGCTTTCTTT. Filled out from reference TRBV7-9 and TRBJ1-1, the complete variable domain reads DTGVSQNPRHKITKRGQNVTFRCDPISEHNRLYWYRQTLGQGPEFLTYFQNEAQLEKSRLLSDRFSAERPKGSFSTLEIQRTEQGDSAMYLCASSRANTEAFFGQGTRLTVV.

The table lists this clonotype with many counts. The chain links TRBV7-2 to TRBJ2-1; D is ambiguous. Germline-derived CDR1 and CDR2 are SGHTA and FQGNSA. The germline V and J ends were trimmed by 3 bases and 4 bases, with 4 bases remaining between them. CDR3 length equals 12 residues. The CDR3 loop is CASSFQYNEQFF. The DNA of the CDR3 is TGTGCCAGCAGCTTCCAATACAATGAGCAGTTCTTC.

A few counts support this clonotype. The chain links TRBV29-1 to TRBJ2-3; 11 bases are shared with TRBD2. Germline-derived CDR1 and CDR2 are SQVTM and ANQGSEA. With V trimmed by 7 bases and J by 4 bases, 10 bases remained unmatched. The CDR3 totals 15 residues. The CDR3 sequence: CSGSLAGGPSDTQYF. In DNA, the CDR3 is TGCAGCGGGAGCCTAGCGGGGGGCCCGTCAGATACGCAGTATTTT.

This clonotype was counted between two and nine times. V gene TRBV4-2 combines with J gene TRBJ1-2, with 8 positions matching TRBD1. V trimming: 3 bases; J trimming: 8 bases; junction bases outside the gene matches: 14. The CDR3 is made up of 16 amino acids. The germline V gene has CDR1 LGHNA and CDR2 YNFKEQ. CDR3 DNA: TGTGCCAGCAGCCAGGAGATTACAGGGGGGCTGGAAGGCTACACCTTC. This translates into CASSQEITGGLEGYTF.

The chain couples TRBV10-3 to TRBJ1-2, with D possibly TRBD1 on 6 matching bases. The germline V gene encodes CDR1 ENHRY and CDR2 SYGVKD. The V gene lost 11 bases and the J gene lost 3 bases, with 16 bases spanning the gap. This CDR3 is 13 amino acids long. For the CDR3, the DNA is TGTGCCGCAAGGGGGGCTACTTACTATGGCTACACCTTC. Translated, it gives CAARGATYYGYTF.

This clonotype was observed a handful of times. This rearrangement joins TRBV7-9 to TRBJ2-1, with 9 bases identical to TRBD2. The CDR3 is made up of 16 amino acids. CDR1 is SEHNR and CDR2 is FQNEAQ in the germline V gene (reference sequence). The J segment lost 6 bases and the V segment lost 5 bases, leaving 11 bases of the junction unmatched. CDR3 amino acids: CASSPPRAGGTNEQFF. The DNA of the CDR3 is TGTGCCAGCAGCCCGCCCCGAGCGGGGGGTACCAATGAGCAGTTCTTC.

V gene TRBV6-2 or TRBV6-3 combines with J gene TRBJ2-5; D remains ambiguous. Germline CDR1 is MNHEY and CDR2 is SVGEGT. The CDR3 has 12 amino acids. The V end lost 3 bases, the J end lost 7 bases, and 9 bases lay between the germline ends. The CDR3 coding sequence is TGTGCCAGCAGTTATACAGTCGGGACCCAGTACTTC. This codes for CASSYTVGTQYF.

This chain links TRBV7-2 with TRBJ2-7; D remains unclear. The V gene lost 2 bases and the J gene lost 0 bases, with 8 bases spanning the gap. Germline loops: CDR1 SGHTA, CDR2 FQGNSA. This CDR3 comprises 14 residues. The CDR3 loop is CASSLYPSSYEQYF. CDR3 DNA sequence: TGTGCCAGCAGCTTATACCCGAGCTCCTACGAGCAGTACTTC.

This clonotype has just a few counts. This rearrangement joins TRBV20-1 to TRBJ1-2, with a weak D call TRBD1 (5 bases). The V and J ends lost 6 bases and 8 bases respectively, with 16 bases between them. Germline loops: CDR1 DFQATT, CDR2 SNEGSKA (reference sequence). CDR3 size: 12 residues. Here the CDR3 reads CSAGTGSGGYTF. Here the CDR3 DNA reads TGCAGTGCAGGGACGGGTTCAGGCGGCTACACCTTC.

This clonotype was seen a few times. The rearrangement links TRBV7-2 to TRBJ1-2; D ambiguous. Trimming took off 4 bases at V and 8 bases at J, with 17 bases between the two ends. This CDR3 has 14 amino acids. CDR1 is SGHTA and CDR2 is FQGNSA in the germline V gene. DNA of the CDR3: TGTGCCAGCAGCTCCGTGGTCCTGGCTGACGGCTACACCTTC. Encoded protein: CASSSVVLADGYTF.

This clonotype has ten or more counts. The chain combines TRBV5-1 with TRBJ1-6, with unresolved D. The V gene's germline CDR1 is SGHRS and CDR2 YFSETQ. The CDR3 spans 16 residues. V dropped 5 bases and J dropped 0 bases, with 12 bases sitting between them. This CDR3 reads CASSSDFRSYNSPLHF. The CDR3 DNA reads TGCGCCAGCAGTAGCGATTTTCGCTCCTATAATTCACCCCTCCACTTT.

This clonotype was detected only a few times. The chain has TRBV2 and TRBJ2-6, with 11 positions matching TRBD2. Germline V gene sequence: CDR1 SNHLY, CDR2 FYNNEI. The CDR3 totals 20 residues. The trim removed 1 base at V and 0 bases at J, leaving 8 bases unmatched. CDR3 region: CASSEVLLAGDYSGANVLTF. The DNA of the CDR3 is TGTGCCAGCAGTGAAGTATTACTAGCGGGGGACTACTCTGGGGCCAACGTCCTGACTTTC.